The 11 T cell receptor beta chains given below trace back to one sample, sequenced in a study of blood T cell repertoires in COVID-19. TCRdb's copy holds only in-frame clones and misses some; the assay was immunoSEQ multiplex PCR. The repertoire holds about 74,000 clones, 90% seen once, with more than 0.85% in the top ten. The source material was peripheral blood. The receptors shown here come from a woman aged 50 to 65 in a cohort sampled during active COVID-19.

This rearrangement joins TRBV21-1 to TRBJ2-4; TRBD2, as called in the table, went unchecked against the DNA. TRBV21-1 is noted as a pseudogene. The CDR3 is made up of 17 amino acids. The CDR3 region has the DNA TGTGCCAGCAAGGCCGAACTTAAGCGGGAGTCCAAAAACATTCAGTACTTC. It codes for CASKAELKRESKNIQYF.

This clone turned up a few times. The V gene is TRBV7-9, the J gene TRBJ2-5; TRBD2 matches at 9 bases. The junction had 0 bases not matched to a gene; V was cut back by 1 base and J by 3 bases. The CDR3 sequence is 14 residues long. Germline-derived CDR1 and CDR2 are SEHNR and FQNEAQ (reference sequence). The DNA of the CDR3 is TGTGCCAGCAGCTTAGGACTAGCGGAAGAGACCCAGTACTTC. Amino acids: CASSLGLAEETQYF. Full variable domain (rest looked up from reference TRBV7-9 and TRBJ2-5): DTGVSQNPRHKITKRGQNVTFRCDPISEHNRLYWYRQTLGQGPEFLTYFQNEAQLEKSRLLSDRFSAERPKGSFSTLEIQRTEQGDSAMYLCASSLGLAEETQYFGPGTRLLVL.

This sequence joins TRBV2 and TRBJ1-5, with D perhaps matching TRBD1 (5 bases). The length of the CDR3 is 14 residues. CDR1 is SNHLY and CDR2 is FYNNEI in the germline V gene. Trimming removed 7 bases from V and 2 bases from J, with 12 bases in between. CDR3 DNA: TGTGCCAGCACCACAGGTTTGGGCAATCAGCCCCAGCATTTT. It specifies CASTTGLGNQPQHF.

The CDR3 region has the DNA TGCAGCGTTGGTCTTCCGAGGACAGGGGGAGGTGAGCAGTTCTTC. It codes for CSVGLPRTGGGEQFF. The chain has TRBV29-1 and TRBJ2-1, with 10 bases matching TRBD1. Germline CDR1 and CDR2: SQVTM and ANQGSEA. This CDR3 spans 15 amino acids. Trimming took 4 bases from V and 9 from J; bases not matched to a gene: 12.

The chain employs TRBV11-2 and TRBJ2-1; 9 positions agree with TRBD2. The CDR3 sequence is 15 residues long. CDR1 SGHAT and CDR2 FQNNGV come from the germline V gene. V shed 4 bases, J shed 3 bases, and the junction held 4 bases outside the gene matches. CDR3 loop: CASSSGLASYNEQFF. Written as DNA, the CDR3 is TGTGCCAGCAGCTCGGGACTAGCCAGCTACAATGAGCAGTTCTTC.

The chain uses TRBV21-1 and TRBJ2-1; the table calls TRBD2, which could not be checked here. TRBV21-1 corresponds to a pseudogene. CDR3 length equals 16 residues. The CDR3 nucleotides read TGTGCCAGCAGCAAAGGGAGTCGGGACTCCTACAATGAGCAGTTCTTC. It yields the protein CASSKGSRDSYNEQFF.

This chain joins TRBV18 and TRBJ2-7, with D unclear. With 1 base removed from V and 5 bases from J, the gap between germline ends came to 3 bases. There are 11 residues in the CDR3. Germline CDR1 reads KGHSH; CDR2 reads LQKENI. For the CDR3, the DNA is TGTGCCAGCTCACCACGCGACGAGCAGTACTTC. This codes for CASSPRDEQYF.

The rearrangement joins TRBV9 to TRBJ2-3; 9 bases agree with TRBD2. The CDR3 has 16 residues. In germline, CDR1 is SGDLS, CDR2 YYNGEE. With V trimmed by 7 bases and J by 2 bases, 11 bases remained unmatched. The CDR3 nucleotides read TGTGCCAGCGCGGGGGGGGCCGGAGGGTACACAGATACGCAGTATTTT. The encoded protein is CASAGGAGGYTDTQYF.

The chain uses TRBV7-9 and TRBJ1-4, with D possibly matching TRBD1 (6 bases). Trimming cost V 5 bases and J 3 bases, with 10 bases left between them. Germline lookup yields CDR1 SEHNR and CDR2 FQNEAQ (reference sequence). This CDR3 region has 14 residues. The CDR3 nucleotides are TGTGCCAGCAGCACCAGGGGTTCTAATGAAAAACTGTTTTTT. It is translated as CASSTRGSNEKLFF.

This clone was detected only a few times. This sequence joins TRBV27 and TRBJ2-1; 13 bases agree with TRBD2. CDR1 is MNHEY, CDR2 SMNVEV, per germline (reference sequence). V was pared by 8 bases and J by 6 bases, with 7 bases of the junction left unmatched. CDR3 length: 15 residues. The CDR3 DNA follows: TGTGCCAGCGGACAGGGACTAGCGGGAATCAATGAGCAGTTCTTC. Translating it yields CASGQGLAGINEQFF.

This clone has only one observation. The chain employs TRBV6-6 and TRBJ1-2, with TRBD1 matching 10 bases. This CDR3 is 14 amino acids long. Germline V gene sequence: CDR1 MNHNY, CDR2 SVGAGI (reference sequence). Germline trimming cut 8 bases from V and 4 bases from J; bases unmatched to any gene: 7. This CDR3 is CASDPGQGSYGYTF. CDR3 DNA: TGTGCCAGCGACCCGGGACAGGGGAGCTATGGCTACACCTTC.